Presented here are 24 T cell receptor beta chains from one specimen sequenced in a study of blood T cell repertoires in COVID-19. The table came from immunoSEQ multiplex PCR; TCRdb's copy has only in-frame clones and leaves some out. The repertoire holds around 620,000 clones, just under 90% seen once, with over 0.2% in the top ten. The specimen was peripheral blood. All receptors derive from a woman aged 18 to 35 with acute or convalescent COVID-19.

This clone has just one count. The V and J genes are TRBV28 and TRBJ1-1; 8 bases are shared with TRBD1. V shed 5 bases, J shed 8 bases, and the junction held 7 bases outside the gene matches. CDR3 length: 13 amino acids. Germline V gene data show CDR1 as MDHEN and CDR2 as SYDVKM. CDR3 in DNA: TGTGCCAGCAGTCTTCACAGGGGGGGCGAAGCTTTCTTT. Translation: CASSLHRGGEAFF.

This chain connects TRBV7-9 to TRBJ2-7, with 7 positions matching TRBD2. Germline V gene sequence: CDR1 SEHNR, CDR2 FQNEAQ (reference sequence). V lost 1 base, J lost 3 bases, and 6 bases stayed unmatched. The CDR3 runs to 15 residues. In DNA form, the CDR3 reads TGTGCCAGCAGCTTAGTCTTGGGGAGGGTCTACGAGCAGTACTTC. This sequence encodes CASSLVLGRVYEQYF.

The genes are TRBV10-2 and TRBJ2-7; 10 bases fit TRBD2. The V gene end was trimmed by 5 bases and the J gene end by 1 base; junction bases not matched to a gene: 2. The CDR3 loop spans 14 amino acids. In germline, CDR1 is WSHSY, CDR2 SAAADI. The CDR3 region has the DNA TGCGCCAGCAGTCCTAGCGGGGGTTCCTACGAGCAGTACTTC. It yields the protein CASSPSGGSYEQYF.

A word on this clone: A junction end diverges from the germline sequence, so it may reflect a read error. The chain is built from TRBV5-1 and TRBJ2-7; TRBD2 aligns across 7 bases. The germline V gene encodes CDR1 SGHRS and CDR2 YFSETQ. This CDR3 has 17 residues. CDR3 DNA sequence: TGCGCCAGCAGCTTGGGCCCAAGCGGGGTAGTCTCCTCCGAGCAGTACTTC. Encoded protein: CASSLGPSGVVSSEQYF.

The chain recombines TRBV7-8 with TRBJ1-5, with D uncertain. The CDR3 is 16 residues long. Deletions cut 1 base from V and 1 base from J, with 11 bases between. Per the germline V gene, CDR1 is SGHVS and CDR2 is FQNEAQ. As DNA, the CDR3 is TGTGCCAGCAGCTTAGGCAGGTTGTGGAGCAATCAGCCCCAGCATTTT. Its protein product is CASSLGRLWSNQPQHF.

The V call is TRBV7-8, the J call TRBJ1-1; D is unclear. The germline CDR1 and CDR2 sequences are SGHVS and FQNEAQ. Trimming took off 2 bases at V and 3 bases at J, with 10 bases between the two ends. The CDR3 contains 14 residues. The CDR3 reads CASSLTSGHTEAFF. As DNA, the CDR3 is TGTGCCAGCAGCTTAACCTCTGGGCACACTGAAGCTTTCTTT.

V and J are TRBV27 and TRBJ1-5; 8 positions agree with TRBD1. The CDR3 extends over 18 amino acids. CDR1 is MNHEY, CDR2 SMNVEV, per germline (reference sequence). Trimming cost V 6 bases and J 2 bases; bases outside gene matches: 15. CDR3: CASSRQGSTQSGNQPQHF. As DNA, the CDR3 is TGTGCCAGCAGCAGACAGGGGTCAACCCAAAGTGGCAATCAGCCCCAGCATTTT.

The genes are TRBV15 and TRBJ1-1; 8 nucleotides agree with TRBD1. With V trimmed by 4 bases and J by 1 base, 5 bases remained unmatched. Looked up from germline, CDR1 is LNHNV and CDR2 is YYDKDF (reference sequence). This CDR3 comprises 15 residues. CDR3 in DNA: TGTGCCACCAGCATCGACAGGGGAAGGAACACTGAAGCTTTCTTT. This codes for CATSIDRGRNTEAFF.

This clone was counted between two and nine times. The J gene is TRBJ1-5, the V gene TRBV28; 7 bases are shared with TRBD1. The CDR3 covers 12 residues. Trimming removed 5 bases from V and 11 bases from J; junction bases left unmatched: 6. Germline V gives CDR1 MDHEN, CDR2 SYDVKM. The CDR3 DNA follows: TGTGCCAGCAGTACCCGACAGGGCTCCCAGCATTTT. Translated, it gives CASSTRQGSQHF.

The chain uses TRBV6-5 and TRBJ2-7; D remains ambiguous. CDR1 is MNHEY, CDR2 SVGAGI, per germline. This CDR3 comprises 12 residues. Trimming stripped 0 bases from V and 3 bases from J, with 3 bases between. In DNA, the CDR3 is TGTGCCAGCAGTTACTCGCGCTACGAGCAGTACTTC. Translated, it gives CASSYSRYEQYF.

The chain combines TRBV3-1 (or the pseudogene TRBV3-2) with TRBJ2-1; 9 bases map to TRBD1. This CDR3 has 16 amino acids. V gave up 4 bases and J gave up 8 bases; unmatched junction bases: 12. The germline V gene encodes CDR1 LGHDT and CDR2 YNNKEL (reference sequence). The CDR3 nucleotides read TGTGCCAGCAGCCTTCCGGGACAGGGAAGGGGGGATGAGCAGTTCTTC. Protein sequence: CASSLPGQGRGDEQFF.

The chain has TRBV28 and TRBJ1-2, with D hard to call. Germline V gene sequence: CDR1 MDHEN, CDR2 SYDVKM. This CDR3 contains 11 residues. Trimming cost V 5 bases and J 5 bases, with 6 bases left between them. The CDR3 spells CASSQIYGYTF. CDR3 sequence (DNA): TGTGCCAGCAGTCAAATTTATGGCTACACCTTC.

In its sample, this clone was seen once. The rearrangement joins TRBV5-6 to TRBJ1-2, with 7 bases aligning to TRBD1. The germline CDR1 and CDR2 sequences are SGHDT and YYEEEE. The CDR3 extends over 18 amino acids. V shed 4 bases and J 6 bases; nucleotides not matched to a gene: 21. Written as DNA, the CDR3 is TGTGCCAGCAGCCCCCCCCTCCGACAGGGTTTCGGTGCGGATGGCTACACCTTC. As protein: CASSPPLRQGFGADGYTF. Using reference TRBV5-6 and TRBJ1-2 for the parts outside the CDR3, the full variable domain is DAGVTQSPTHLIKTRGQQVTLRCSPKSGHDTVSWYQQALGQGPQFIFQYYEEEERQRGNFPDRFSGHQFPNYSSELNVNALLLGDSALYLCASSPPLRQGFGADGYTFGSGTRLTVV.

The chain couples TRBV11-2 to TRBJ2-2; TRBD2 might be the D (6 bases). Germline loops: CDR1 SGHAT, CDR2 FQNNGV. V shed 4 bases and J shed 3 bases, with 12 bases lying between them. The CDR3 covers 15 residues. The CDR3 bases are TGTGCCAGCAGCTCTGCTAGCGACTACACCGGGGAGCTGTTTTTT. As protein: CASSSASDYTGELFF. Combining the CDR3 with reference TRBV11-2 and TRBJ2-2 gives the whole variable domain EAGVAQSPRYKIIEKRQSVAFWCNPISGHATLYWYQQILGQGPKLLIQFQNNGVVDDSQLPKDRFSAERLKGVDSTLKIQPAKLEDSAVYLCASSSASDYTGELFFGEGSRLTVL.

J is TRBJ2-2 and V is TRBV5-1, with D perhaps TRBD1 (5 bases). The CDR3 is 13 amino acids. V was cut by 5 bases and J by 10 bases, with 15 bases left in between. The germline CDR1 and CDR2 sequences are SGHRS and YFSETQ. The CDR3 here is CASRLPRAEELFF. The CDR3 DNA sequence: TGCGCCAGCAGATTACCCAGGGCGGAGGAGCTGTTTTTT.

The chain has TRBV29-1 and TRBJ2-7; no reliable D call. Trimming cost V 0 bases and J 9 bases, with 15 bases left between them. Germline V gene sequence: CDR1 SQVTM, CDR2 ANQGSEA. This CDR3 spans 13 amino acids. The CDR3 loop is CSVEDRWRPGQYF. CDR3 nucleotide sequence: TGCAGCGTTGAAGATCGATGGCGTCCAGGGCAGTACTTC.

The J gene is TRBJ1-6, the V gene TRBV27; no clear D gene. Trimming removed 3 bases at V and 3 bases at J, with 12 bases between. This CDR3 is built from 16 residues. Germline CDR1 and CDR2: MNHEY and SMNVEV (reference sequence). The CDR3 region is CASSLAGEGYNSPLHF. CDR3 DNA sequence: TGTGCCAGCAGTTTGGCCGGGGAAGGCTATAATTCACCCCTCCACTTT.

The chain is built from TRBV5-6 and TRBJ2-7, with D perhaps matching TRBD1 (5 bases). The CDR3 is 14 residues long. Deletions cut 1 base from V and 1 base from J, with 9 bases between. The V gene's germline CDR1 is SGHDT and CDR2 YYEEEE. CDR3 in DNA: TGTGCCAGCAGCTTGTTCCCAGGGTCCTACGAGCAGTACTTC. Its translation is CASSLFPGSYEQYF.

This chain uses TRBV19 with TRBJ1-1, with D maybe TRBD1 (5 bases). This CDR3 has 16 amino acids. With 6 bases removed from V and 1 base from J, the gap between germline ends came to 18 bases. Germline-derived CDR1 and CDR2 are LNHDA and SQIVND (reference sequence). CDR3 in DNA: TGTGCCAGTAGCACCTCAGGGCGCCTAGGGAACACTGAAGCTTTCTTT. This codes for CASSTSGRLGNTEAFF.

The chain is built from TRBV30 and TRBJ2-7, with D possibly matching TRBD2 (6 bases). The CDR3 has 15 amino acids. The V gene lost 3 bases and the J gene lost 2 bases, with 17 bases spanning the gap. CDR1 GTSNPN and CDR2 SVGIG come from the germline V gene (reference sequence). Written as DNA, the CDR3 is TGTGCCTGGAGCGAACCCGGGACTGCTACCTACGAGCAGTACTTC. Translating gives CAWSEPGTATYEQYF.

The chain joins TRBV7-2 to TRBJ1-5; 9 bases are a match to TRBD1. The V and J ends lost 6 bases and 5 bases, in that order; junction bases with no gene match: 5. There are 14 residues in the CDR3. Germline assignment: CDR1 SGHTA and CDR2 FQGNSA. CDR3 sequence: CASSSDRGYQPQHF. CDR3 sequence (DNA): TGTGCCAGCAGTTCGGACAGGGGATATCAGCCCCAGCATTTT.

The V gene is TRBV27, the J gene TRBJ1-1; no reliable D call. V lost 6 bases and J 0 bases, leaving 8 bases between the germline ends. CDR3 size: 13 residues. CDR1 MNHEY and CDR2 SMNVEV come from the germline V gene (reference sequence). CDR3: CASRLTVNTEAFF. As DNA, the CDR3 is TGTGCCAGCAGACTGACTGTGAACACTGAAGCTTTCTTT.

This clone showed up just once. This sequence joins TRBV2 and TRBJ1-1, with 8 bases fitting TRBD1. The CDR3 runs 14 residues. The germline CDR1 and CDR2 sequences are SNHLY and FYNNEI. The V segment lost 6 bases and the J segment 5 bases; nucleotides outside the gene matches: 8. CDR3 bases: TGTGCCAGCAGAGAGGAGGACAGGGATACTGAAGCTTTCTTT. Protein sequence: CASREEDRDTEAFF.

This chain uses TRBV9 with TRBJ2-1; 10 positions agree with TRBD2. Trimming removed 0 bases from V and 3 bases from J; junction bases left unmatched: 6. CDR1 is SGDLS and CDR2 is YYNGEE in the germline V gene. This CDR3 contains 17 residues. CDR3 loop: CASSVEPRTSGYNEQFF. The CDR3 DNA reads as TGTGCCAGCAGCGTAGAACCCCGGACTAGCGGCTACAATGAGCAGTTCTTC.